The next 27 T cell receptor beta chains were all read from a single sample in a study of chemoradiotherapy in HPV16-positive cancers. The data were produced by immunoSEQ multiplex PCR, yet TCRdb's version contains in-frame clones alone and is incomplete. The sample holds 1,500 to 2,000 clones, approximately 89% seen once. Source: tumor tissue, taken from a patient who underwent chemoradiotherapy. Source of these receptors: a human donor with HPV-associated anogenital cancer.

This clone was counted a few times. The genes are TRBV5-1 and TRBJ2-7, with 10 nucleotides matching TRBD2. Germline assignment: CDR1 SGHRS and CDR2 YFSETQ. The length of the CDR3 is 17 residues. V shed 1 base, J shed 7 bases, and the junction held 14 bases outside the gene matches. DNA for the CDR3: TGCGCCAGCAGCTTGTTAGGAGGAGCGGGAGGGCCGGGGGAGCAGTACTTC. Translating gives CASSLLGGAGGPGEQYF.

CDR3 region: CASKRGAGVEQFF. The CDR3 DNA follows: TGTGCCAGCAAGCGGGGGGCAGGCGTTGAGCAGTTCTTC. The chain uses TRBV28 and TRBJ2-1; 9 nucleotides agree with TRBD2. V trimming: 7 bases; J trimming: 9 bases; junction bases outside the gene matches: 7. Germline V gene sequence: CDR1 MDHEN, CDR2 SYDVKM. The CDR3 extends over 13 amino acids.

The rearrangement joins TRBV7-2 to TRBJ1-3; the D is unclear. This CDR3 has 14 amino acids. Germline V gives CDR1 SGHTA, CDR2 FQGNSA. The V and J ends lost 2 bases and 2 bases respectively, with 7 bases between them. The CDR3 DNA reads TGTGCCAGCAGCTTAACGTTGACTGGAAACACCATATATTTT. It translates to CASSLTLTGNTIYF.

The rearrangement joins TRBV2 to TRBJ2-1; the match to TRBD2 covers 11 bases. Losses at the gene ends were 3 bases for V and 7 bases for J; bases not matched to a gene: 5. Germline values: CDR1 SNHLY, CDR2 FYNNEI. CDR3 length: 15 amino acids. Here the CDR3 reads CASSDTSGSWNEQFF. The CDR3 DNA follows: TGTGCCAGCAGTGACACTAGCGGGAGCTGGAATGAGCAGTTCTTC. The whole variable domain, filled in from reference TRBV2 and TRBJ2-1, reads EPEVTQTPSHQVTQMGQEVILRCVPISNHLYFYWYRQILGQKVEFLVSFYNNEISEKSEIFDDQFSVERPDGSNFTLKIRSTKLEDSAMYFCASSDTSGSWNEQFFGPGTRLTVL.

CDR3 loop: CASSLGRAPLLGELFF. CDR3 nucleotides: TGTGCCAGCAGCTTGGGGCGGGCTCCTCTTCTGGGGGAGCTGTTTTTT. The rearrangement links TRBV5-8 to TRBJ2-2; D is perhaps TRBD2 (5 bases). The CDR3 extends over 16 amino acids. Per germline, CDR1 SGHTS and CDR2 YDEGEE. The V end was cut by 0 bases, the J end by 8 bases, with 17 bases between.

The chain carries TRBV28 and TRBJ1-1, with a tentative D call TRBD1 (6 bases). Germline-derived CDR1 and CDR2 are MDHEN and SYDVKM. The CDR3 totals 19 residues. V was shortened by 2 bases and J by 0 bases, with 22 bases between the two germline ends. The CDR3 here is CASSLISGGTRLLNTEAFF. CDR3 coding DNA: TGTGCCAGCAGTTTAATTTCGGGGGGCACGCGCCTTTTGAACACTGAAGCTTTCTTT.

The chain combines TRBV14 with TRBJ1-2; D unresolved. The CDR3 runs 14 residues. The germline V gene has CDR1 SGHDN and CDR2 FVKESK. V was cut by 0 bases and J by 9 bases, with 14 bases left in between. CDR3 sequence reads: CASSQDLRVRSYTF. CDR3 in DNA: TGTGCCAGCAGCCAAGACTTACGGGTTCGGAGCTACACCTTC.

The chain employs TRBV19 and TRBJ1-5; tentative D call: TRBD1 (5 bases). Germline-derived CDR1 and CDR2 are LNHDA and SQIVND (reference sequence). Deletions cut 6 bases from V and 4 bases from J, with 16 bases between. This CDR3 contains 15 residues. The CDR3 DNA is TGTGCCAGTAGATTCAGATCGACAGCGAATCAGCCCCAGCATTTT. It encodes CASRFRSTANQPQHF. The full variable domain, in which reference TRBV19 and TRBJ1-5 provide the parts outside the CDR3, is DGGITQSPKYLFRKEGQNVTLSCEQNLNHDAMYWYRQDPGQGLRLIYYSQIVNDFQKGDIAEGYSVSREKKESFPLTVTSAQKNPTAFYLCASRFRSTANQPQHFGDGTRLSIL.

The CDR3 nucleotides read TGCGCCAGCAGTCGAACTACAGGGGATGGCTACACCTTC. This translates into CASSRTTGDGYTF. This rearrangement joins TRBV10-1 to TRBJ1-2; the match to TRBD1 covers 7 bases. The ends lost 5 bases at V and 6 bases at J; junction bases unmatched: 6. Germline CDR1 and CDR2: WNHNN and SYGVQD (reference sequence). The CDR3 runs 13 residues.

V usage is TRBV7-3 and J usage is TRBJ2-7; possible D gene TRBD1, 6 bases. Germline V gene sequence: CDR1 SGHTA, CDR2 FQGTGA. V lost 2 bases and J lost 7, with 27 bases in between. The CDR3 contains 18 residues. The CDR3 protein is CASSLGLLFRDTRQEQYF. The CDR3 nucleotides are TGTGCCAGCAGCTTAGGCTTGCTATTCCGGGACACCCGCCAAGAGCAGTACTTC.

The chain recombines TRBV5-6 with TRBJ1-5; D is ambiguous. The CDR3 spans 12 residues. V lost 3 bases to trimming and J lost 6 bases, with 7 bases between them. Germline values: CDR1 SGHDT, CDR2 YYEEEE. The CDR3 DNA follows: TGTGCCAGCAGCTCCACGTTTCAGCCCCAGCATTTT. It codes for CASSSTFQPQHF.

V and J are TRBV27 and TRBJ2-3; D remains ambiguous. The CDR3 extends over 14 amino acids. V dropped 4 bases and J dropped 2 bases, with 10 bases sitting between them. Germline V gene sequence: CDR1 MNHEY, CDR2 SMNVEV (reference sequence). The CDR3, as DNA: TGTGCCAGCAGTTCAAGAATGCCCACAGATACGCAGTATTTT. This codes for CASSSRMPTDTQYF.

The rearrangement links TRBV19 to TRBJ1-1, with D unclear. Trimming removed 5 bases from V and 5 bases from J, with 18 bases in between. The CDR3 sequence is 15 residues long. Per germline, CDR1 LNHDA and CDR2 SQIVND (reference sequence). The CDR3 loop reads CASSPRQTIETEAFF. CDR3 DNA: TGTGCCAGTAGTCCAAGGCAAACTATTGAGACTGAAGCTTTCTTT. Looking up the rest from reference TRBV19 and TRBJ1-1 gives the full variable domain: DGGITQSPKYLFRKEGQNVTLSCEQNLNHDAMYWYRQDPGQGLRLIYYSQIVNDFQKGDIAEGYSVSREKKESFPLTVTSAQKNPTAFYLCASSPRQTIETEAFFGQGTRLTVV.

This sequence joins TRBV28 and TRBJ2-1; D uncertain. V lost 9 bases to trimming and J lost 9 bases, with 18 bases between them. The CDR3 loop spans 13 amino acids. Germline V gene sequence: CDR1 MDHEN, CDR2 SYDVKM. The DNA of the CDR3 is TGTGCCAGTCTCACCTCGGCCTGGGGTGAGCAGTTCTTC. It yields the protein CASLTSAWGEQFF.

V usage is TRBV6-1 and J usage is TRBJ2-5; perhaps D is TRBD1 or TRBD2 (5 bases each). The V end lost 7 bases, the J end lost 1 base, and 10 bases lay between the germline ends. Looked up from germline, CDR1 is MNHNS and CDR2 is SASEGT. This CDR3 region has 13 residues. CDR3 protein: CASNLGVQETQYF. The CDR3 DNA is TGTGCCAGCAACTTGGGGGTCCAAGAGACCCAGTACTTC.

This clone was detected a few times. This chain links TRBV9 with TRBJ1-1; D is unresolved. The CDR3 loop spans 14 amino acids. The germline V gene has CDR1 SGDLS and CDR2 YYNGEE. Trimming left V 0 bases short and J 4 bases short, with 10 bases between. The CDR3: CASSVGGGITEAFF. The CDR3 nucleotides read TGTGCCAGCAGCGTAGGTGGAGGGATCACTGAAGCTTTCTTT.

This rearrangement joins TRBV6-1 to TRBJ1-3; 7 bases fit TRBD1. V was pared by 6 bases and J by 3 bases, with 8 bases of the junction left unmatched. From germline, CDR1 is MNHNS and CDR2 SASEGT. The CDR3 consists of 15 residues. As DNA, the CDR3 is TGTGCCAGCAGCTGGGGAGGGGGCTATGGAAACACCATATATTTT. It yields the protein CASSWGGGYGNTIYF.

The chain recombines TRBV5-4 with TRBJ1-2; no clear D. Between the trimmed V and J ends, which lost 2 bases and 3 bases, there was a span of 8 bases. CDR3 size: 13 residues. Per germline, CDR1 SGHNT and CDR2 YYREEE (reference sequence). The CDR3 DNA is TGTGCCAGCAGCTTCTTTCGGGACTATGGCTACACCTTC. Protein sequence: CASSFFRDYGYTF.

The chain recombines TRBV28 with TRBJ1-2; D call uncertain. From germline, CDR1 is MDHEN and CDR2 SYDVKM. The V and J ends lost 7 bases and 4 bases respectively, with 13 bases between them. This CDR3 has 13 amino acids. The CDR3, as DNA: TGTGCCAGCACCCCGGGGATAACCTATGGCTACACCTTC. Its translation is CASTPGITYGYTF.

This clone was seen a single time. This sequence joins TRBV6-6 and TRBJ1-2, with a tentative D call TRBD1 (6 bases). V dropped 6 bases and J dropped 2 bases, with 10 bases sitting between them. There are 13 residues in the CDR3. Germline CDR1 is MNHNY and CDR2 is SVGAGI (reference sequence). CDR3 region: CASSTQGNYGYTF. In DNA form, the CDR3 reads TGTGCCAGCAGCACACAGGGAAACTATGGCTACACCTTC.

Points on this clone: The junction and the germline gene differ at one end; a read error may be behind it. The chain recombines TRBV7-7 with TRBJ2-1; the match to TRBD2 covers 10 bases. Looked up from germline, CDR1 is SSHAT and CDR2 is FNYEAQ (reference sequence). The CDR3 is 16 residues long. CDR3 protein: CASSLAVASGSDEQFF. The CDR3 nucleotides read TGTGCTAGCAGCTTAGCTGTGGCTAGCGGGAGCGATGAGCAGTTCTTC.

The chain has TRBV28 and TRBJ1-1; no clear D. There are 13 residues in the CDR3. V lost 7 bases and J lost 8, with 17 bases in between. In germline, CDR1 is MDHEN, CDR2 SYDVKM. CDR3 amino acids: CASTTASSIEAFF. The CDR3 DNA reads TGTGCCAGCACCACGGCTTCCAGTATCGAAGCTTTCTTT.

The chain recombines TRBV5-6 with TRBJ1-5; D gene unclear. Germline V CDR1 and CDR2: SGHDT, YYEEEE. Trimming stripped 1 base from V and 1 base from J, with 0 bases between. The CDR3 sequence is 12 residues long. DNA for the CDR3: TGTGCCAGCAGCTTGAGCAATCAGCCCCAGCATTTT. Residues: CASSLSNQPQHF.

This chain joins TRBV5-1 and TRBJ2-7; the match to TRBD1 covers 9 bases. The junction had 19 bases not matched to a gene; V was cut back by 7 bases and J by 5 bases. CDR1 SGHRS and CDR2 YFSETQ come from the germline V gene. The CDR3 totals 17 residues. The CDR3 here is CASSSRTGVYGENEQYF. The CDR3 DNA reads TGCGCCAGCTCTTCGCGGACAGGGGTTTACGGGGAAAACGAGCAGTACTTC.

The chain uses TRBV5-4 and TRBJ1-2; D might be TRBD1 (6 bases). Trimming cost V 2 bases and J 1 base, with 15 bases left between them. CDR3 length: 16 amino acids. Germline CDR1 reads SGHNT; CDR2 reads YYREEE (reference sequence). The CDR3 sequence is CASSFRGPTRNYGYTF. The CDR3 DNA follows: TGTGCCAGCAGCTTCCGGGGGCCGACACGTAACTATGGCTACACCTTC.

V is TRBV11-2 and J is TRBJ2-7; D may match TRBD1 or TRBD2 (7 bases each). The CDR3 spans 18 residues. Germline-derived CDR1 and CDR2 are SGHAT and FQNNGV. Trimming shortened V by 1 base and J by 3 bases, and 22 bases separated the two germline ends. The CDR3 protein is CASSLGGGGTIENYEQYF. The CDR3 bases are TGTGCCAGCAGCTTAGGGGGAGGGGGCACGATTGAAAACTACGAGCAGTACTTC.

V is TRBV28 and J is TRBJ1-2; no definite D call. CDR3 length: 14 residues. Trimming removed 6 bases at V and 3 bases at J, with 14 bases between. CDR1 and CDR2 (germline): MDHEN, SYDVKM. CDR3 protein: CASSDLGVDYGYTF. CDR3 DNA sequence: TGTGCCAGCAGCGACCTCGGGGTGGACTATGGCTACACCTTC.